The 8 T cell receptor beta chains below come from one sample, sequenced in a study of response to subunit inactivated influenza vaccine. One entry per CDR3 protein, called by TCRdb with MiXCR from the RT-PCR reads. The sample yields about 480,000 distinct CDR3 sequences, 9.5% to 13% seen once. The sample here was PBMCs from blood, taken roughly 48 days after vaccination. These receptors all stem from a man in his fifties or sixties who received an inactivated influenza vaccine.

V gene TRBV11-2 combines with J gene TRBJ2-3; 14 bases fit TRBD2. CDR1 is SGHAT, CDR2 FQNNGV, per germline. J was trimmed by 1 base and V by 0 bases; bases with no gene match: 0. The CDR3 consists of 17 residues. CDR3: CASSLEGLAGGTDTQYF. The CDR3 coding sequence is TGTGCCAGCAGCTTAGAGGGACTAGCGGGGGGCACAGATACGCAGTATTTT.

A word on this clonotype: A read error may explain this, as a much larger clone is one base away. The chain joins TRBV5-1 to TRBJ2-7; either TRBD1 or TRBD2 may fit D (5 bases each). The CDR3 runs to 15 residues. Germline CDR1 reads SGHRS; CDR2 reads YFSETQ. The V and J ends lost 1 base and 5 bases respectively, with 16 bases between them. CDR3 in amino acids: CASSLSWGFYDEQYF. As DNA, the CDR3 is TGCGCCAGCAGCTTGAGTTGGGGGTTTTACGACGAGCAGTACTTC.

This clonotype was observed a handful of times. The genes are TRBV5-1 and TRBJ2-5, with unresolved D. The CDR3 totals 12 residues. The V end lost 3 bases, the J end lost 4 bases, and 7 bases lay between the germline ends. In germline, CDR1 is SGHRS, CDR2 YFSETQ. CDR3 bases: TGCGCCAGCAGCTATGGGCCAGAGACCCAGTACTTC. The encoded protein is CASSYGPETQYF.

The gene calls are TRBV27 and TRBJ2-5; D possibly corresponds to TRBD2 (6 bases). Germline CDR1 reads MNHEY; CDR2 reads SMNVEV (reference sequence). Trimming stripped 0 bases from V and 0 bases from J, with 8 bases between. The CDR3 is 15 residues long. The CDR3 here is CASSLSGTHQETQYF. CDR3 sequence (DNA): TGTGCCAGCAGTTTATCGGGGACTCACCAAGAGACCCAGTACTTC.

This clonotype was recorded many times. This sequence joins TRBV7-8 and TRBJ1-2, with 8 bases aligning to TRBD1. Trimming took 5 bases from V and 8 from J; bases not matched to a gene: 7. There are 13 residues in the CDR3. The V gene's germline CDR1 is SGHVS and CDR2 FQNEAQ. The CDR3 spells CASSGRGLGGYTF. CDR3 nucleotide sequence: TGTGCCAGCAGCGGCAGGGGGCTGGGAGGCTACACCTTC.

This chain joins TRBV7-2 and TRBJ2-7, with D perhaps TRBD1 (6 bases). The CDR3 is 17 residues long. The germline gives CDR1 SGHTA, CDR2 FQGNSA. Trimming left V 2 bases short and J 2 bases short, with 19 bases between. The CDR3 DNA reads as TGTGCCAGCAGCTTAAGTCTTATGGGGACACTTCCCTACGAGCAGTACTTC. It specifies CASSLSLMGTLPYEQYF.

The table lists this clonotype with many counts. The V call is TRBV12-3 or TRBV12-4, the J call TRBJ2-3; D not certain. The CDR3 contains 12 residues. Trimming left V 6 bases short and J 4 bases short, with 8 bases between. The CDR3 nucleotides are TGTGCCAGCAGCTCCAATGCAGATACGCAGTATTTT. This sequence encodes CASSSNADTQYF.

This clonotype was counted a few times. V and J are TRBV12-3 or TRBV12-4 and TRBJ2-3, with 8 bases fitting TRBD2. The CDR3 is made up of 14 amino acids. V was pared by 3 bases and J by 11 bases, with 10 bases of the junction left unmatched. CDR3 in DNA: TGTGCCAGCAGTTTTGCAGCGGGAGAAACCCAGCAGTATTTT. Its protein is CASSFAAGETQQYF.